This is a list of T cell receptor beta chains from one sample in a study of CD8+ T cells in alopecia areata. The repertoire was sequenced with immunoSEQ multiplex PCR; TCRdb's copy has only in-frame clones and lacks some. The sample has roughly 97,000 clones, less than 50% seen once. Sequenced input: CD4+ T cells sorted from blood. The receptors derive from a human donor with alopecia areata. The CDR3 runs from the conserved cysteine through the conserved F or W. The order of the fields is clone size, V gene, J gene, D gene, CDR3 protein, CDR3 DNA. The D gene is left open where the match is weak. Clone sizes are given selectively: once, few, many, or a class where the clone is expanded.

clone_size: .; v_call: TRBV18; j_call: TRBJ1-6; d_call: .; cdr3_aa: CASSLQGSYNSPLHF; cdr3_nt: TGTGCCAGCTCACTTCAGGGCTCCTATAATTCACCCCTCCACTTT
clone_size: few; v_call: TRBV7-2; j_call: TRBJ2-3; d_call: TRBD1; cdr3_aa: CASSQPGQITDTQYF; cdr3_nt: TGTGCCAGCAGCCAGCCGGGACAGATCACAGATACGCAGTATTTT
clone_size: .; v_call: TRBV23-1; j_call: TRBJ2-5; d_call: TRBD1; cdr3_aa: CASSQSTAGGPQETQYF; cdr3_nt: TGCGCCAGCAGTCAATCTACGGCAGGGGGCCCCCAAGAGACCCAGTACTTC
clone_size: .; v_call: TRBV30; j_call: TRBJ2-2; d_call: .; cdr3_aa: CASQKGAGELFF; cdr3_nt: TGTGCCTCCCAAAAGGGTGCCGGGGAGCTGTTTTTT
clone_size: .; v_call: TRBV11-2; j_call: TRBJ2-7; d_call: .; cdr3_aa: CASSLIWGDTYEQYF; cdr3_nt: TGTGCCAGCAGCTTAATATGGGGGGACACCTACGAGCAGTACTTC
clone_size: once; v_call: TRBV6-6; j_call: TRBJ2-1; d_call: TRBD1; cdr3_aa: CASSPTGAAYNEQFF; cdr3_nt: TGTGCCAGCAGCCCAACAGGGGCCGCCTACAATGAGCAGTTCTTC
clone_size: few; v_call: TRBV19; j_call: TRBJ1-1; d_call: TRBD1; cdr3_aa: CASRTETGGARTEAFF; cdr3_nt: TGTGCCAGCAGAACTGAGACAGGGGGCGCGCGCACTGAAGCTTTCTTT
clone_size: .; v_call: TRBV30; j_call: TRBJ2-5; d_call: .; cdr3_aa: CAWDQADLYQETQYF; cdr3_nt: TGTGCCTGGGACCAGGCAGACCTGTACCAAGAGACCCAGTACTTC
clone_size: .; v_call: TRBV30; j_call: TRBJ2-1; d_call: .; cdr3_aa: CAWSSTTRTEQFF; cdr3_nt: TGTGCCTGGAGCTCGACTACCAGGACTGAGCAGTTCTTC
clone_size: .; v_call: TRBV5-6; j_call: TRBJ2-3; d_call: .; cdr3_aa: CASSLLFTDTQYF; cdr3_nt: TGTGCCAGCAGCTTGTTGTTTACAGATACGCAGTATTTT
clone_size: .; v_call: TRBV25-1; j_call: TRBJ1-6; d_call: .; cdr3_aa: CASSEYIQAALNSPLHF; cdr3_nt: TGTGCCAGCAGTGAATATATACAGGCCGCCCTTAATTCACCCCTCCACTTT
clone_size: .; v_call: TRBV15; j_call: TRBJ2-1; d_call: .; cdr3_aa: CATSRDKVARGGEQFF; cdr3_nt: TGTGCCACCAGCAGAGATAAGGTGGCAAGAGGAGGTGAGCAGTTCTTC
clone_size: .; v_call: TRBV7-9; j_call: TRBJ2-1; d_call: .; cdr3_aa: CASSLEWGNEQFF; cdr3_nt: TGTGCCAGCAGCTTAGAGTGGGGCAATGAGCAGTTCTTC
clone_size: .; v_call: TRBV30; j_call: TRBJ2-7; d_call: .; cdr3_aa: CAWSVWTTHEQYF; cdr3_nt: TGTGCCTGGAGTGTCTGGACAACACACGAGCAGTACTTC
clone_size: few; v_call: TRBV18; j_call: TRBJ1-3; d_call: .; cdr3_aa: CASSPPGARSGNTIYF; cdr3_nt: TGTGCCAGCTCACCACCGGGGGCCCGCTCTGGAAACACCATATATTTT
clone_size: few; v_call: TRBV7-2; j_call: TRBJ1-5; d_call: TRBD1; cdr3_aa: CASSAMTGVSQPQHF; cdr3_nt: TGTGCCAGCAGCGCCATGACAGGGGTTAGTCAGCCCCAGCATTTT
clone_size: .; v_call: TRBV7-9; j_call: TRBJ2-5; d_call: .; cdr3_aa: CASSPRGRETQYF; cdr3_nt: TGTGCCAGCAGCCCTAGGGGACGAGAGACCCAGTACTTC
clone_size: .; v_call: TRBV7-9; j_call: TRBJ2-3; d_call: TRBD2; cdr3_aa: CASSTYRTSGVSDTQYF; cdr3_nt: TGTGCCAGCAGCACGTATAGGACTAGCGGGGTTTCAGATACGCAGTATTTT
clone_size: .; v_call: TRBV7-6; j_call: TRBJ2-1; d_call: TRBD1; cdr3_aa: CASSSGQGRTDEQFF; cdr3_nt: TGTGCCAGCAGCTCTGGACAGGGTAGAACCGATGAGCAGTTCTTC
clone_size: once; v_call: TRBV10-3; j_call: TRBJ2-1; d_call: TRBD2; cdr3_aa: CAISDGTSGYNEQFF; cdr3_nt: TGTGCCATCAGTGATGGGACTAGCGGTTACAATGAGCAGTTCTTC
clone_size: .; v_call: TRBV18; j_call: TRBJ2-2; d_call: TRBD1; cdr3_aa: CASSLTDRGTGELFF; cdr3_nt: TGTGCCAGCTCACTCACGGACAGGGGGACCGGGGAGCTGTTTTTT
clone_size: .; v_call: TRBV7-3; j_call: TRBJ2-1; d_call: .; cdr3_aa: CASSGLSYNEQFF; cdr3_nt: TGTGCCAGCTCCGGGCTCTCCTACAATGAGCAGTTCTTC
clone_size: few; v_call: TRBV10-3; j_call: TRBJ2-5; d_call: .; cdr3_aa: CAISERSQETQYF; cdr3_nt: TGTGCCATCAGTGAACGGAGCCAAGAGACCCAGTACTTC
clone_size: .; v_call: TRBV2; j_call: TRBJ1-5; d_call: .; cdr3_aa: CASRVHRDQPQHF; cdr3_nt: TGTGCCAGCAGAGTACACAGGGATCAGCCCCAGCATTTT
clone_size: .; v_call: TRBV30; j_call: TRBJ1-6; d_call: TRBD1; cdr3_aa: CAWSRTGGAVRSPLHF; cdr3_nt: TGTGCCTGGAGTCGTACAGGGGGCGCAGTTCGTTCACCCCTCCACTTT
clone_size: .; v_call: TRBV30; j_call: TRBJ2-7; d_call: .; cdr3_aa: CAWSPGVSYEQYF; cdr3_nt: TGTGCCTGGAGTCCAGGAGTTTCCTACGAGCAGTACTTC
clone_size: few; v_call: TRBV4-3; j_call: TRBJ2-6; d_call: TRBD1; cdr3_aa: CASSHSPDRGSGANVLTF; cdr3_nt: TGCGCCAGCAGCCATTCGCCGGACAGGGGCTCTGGGGCCAACGTCCTGACTTTC
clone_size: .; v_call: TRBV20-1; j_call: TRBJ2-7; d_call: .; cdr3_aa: CSASGSYEQYF; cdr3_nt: TGCAGTGCTAGTGGGTCGTACGAGCAGTACTTC
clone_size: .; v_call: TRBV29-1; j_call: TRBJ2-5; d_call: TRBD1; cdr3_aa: CSVEAAGTGGTGTQYF; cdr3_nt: TGCAGCGTTGAAGCCGCCGGGACAGGGGGAACGGGGACCCAGTACTTC
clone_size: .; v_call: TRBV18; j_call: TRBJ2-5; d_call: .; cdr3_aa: CASSPLSTKETQYF; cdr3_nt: TGTGCCAGCTCACCTCTCTCCACCAAAGAGACCCAGTACTTC
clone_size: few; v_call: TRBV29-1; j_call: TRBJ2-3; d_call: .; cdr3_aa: CSVQTWDTQYF; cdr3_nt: TGCAGCGTTCAAACCTGGGATACGCAGTATTTT
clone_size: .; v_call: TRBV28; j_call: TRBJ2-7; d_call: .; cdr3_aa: CASSFEVF; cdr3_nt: TGTGCCAGCAGTTTCGAAGTATTC
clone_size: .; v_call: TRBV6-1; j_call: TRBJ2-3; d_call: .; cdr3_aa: CASSEVFVLESTDTQYF; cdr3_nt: TGTGCCAGCAGTGAAGTCTTTGTGCTCGAGAGCACAGATACGCAGTATTTT
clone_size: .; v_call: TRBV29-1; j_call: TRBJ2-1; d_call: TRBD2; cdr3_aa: CSVGTSGSDEQFF; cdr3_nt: TGCAGCGTGGGGACTAGCGGGAGTGATGAGCAGTTCTTC
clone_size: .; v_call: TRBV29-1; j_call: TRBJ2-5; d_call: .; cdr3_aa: CSVRDNQETQYF; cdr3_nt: TGCAGCGTACGGGACAACCAAGAGACCCAGTACTTC
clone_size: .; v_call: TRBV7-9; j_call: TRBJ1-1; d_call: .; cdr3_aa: CASSLNGNTEAFF; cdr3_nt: TGTGCCAGCAGCTTAAACGGAAACACTGAAGCTTTCTTT
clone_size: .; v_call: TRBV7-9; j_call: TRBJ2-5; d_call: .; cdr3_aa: CASSPRTTGQQETQYF; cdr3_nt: TGTGCCAGCAGCCCTCGTACCACCGGACAGCAAGAGACCCAGTACTTC
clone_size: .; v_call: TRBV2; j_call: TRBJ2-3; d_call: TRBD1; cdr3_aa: CASSPGQGAFGTQYF; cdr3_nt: TGTGCCAGCAGTCCGGGACAGGGGGCTTTCGGTACGCAGTATTTT
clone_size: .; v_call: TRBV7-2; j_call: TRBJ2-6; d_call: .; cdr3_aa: CASSLVLSGANVLTF; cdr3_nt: TGTGCCAGCAGCTTAGTTTTATCTGGGGCCAACGTCCTGACTTTC
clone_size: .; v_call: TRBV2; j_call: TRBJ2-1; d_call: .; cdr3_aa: CASSEVPEQFF; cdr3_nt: TGTGCCAGCAGTGAAGTCCCTGAGCAGTTCTTC
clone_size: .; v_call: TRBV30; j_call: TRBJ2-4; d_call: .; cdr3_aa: CAWSVTAKNIQYF; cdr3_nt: TGTGCCTGGAGTGTCACCGCAAAAAACATTCAGTACTTC
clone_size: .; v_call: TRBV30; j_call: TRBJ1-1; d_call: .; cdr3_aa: CAWSRGLNTEAFF; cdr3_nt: TGTGCCTGGAGCAGGGGATTGAACACTGAAGCTTTCTTT
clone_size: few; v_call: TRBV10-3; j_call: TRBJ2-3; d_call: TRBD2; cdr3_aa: CAISDFSGRTDTQYF; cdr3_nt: TGTGCCATCAGTGACTTTAGCGGGAGAACAGATACGCAGTATTTT
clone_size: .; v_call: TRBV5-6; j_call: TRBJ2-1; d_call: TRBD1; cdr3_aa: CASSFPGGYNEQFF; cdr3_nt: TGTGCCAGCAGCTTCCCAGGGGGCTACAATGAGCAGTTCTTC
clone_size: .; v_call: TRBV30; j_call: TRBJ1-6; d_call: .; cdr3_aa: CAWSQYSPSALLSPLHF; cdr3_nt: TGTGCCTGGAGCCAATATTCCCCAAGCGCTCTCCTTTCACCCCTCCACTTT
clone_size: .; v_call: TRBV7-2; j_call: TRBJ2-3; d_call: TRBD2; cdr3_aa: CASSFKSGGAADTQYF; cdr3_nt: TGTGCCAGCAGCTTCAAGAGCGGGGGGGCCGCAGATACGCAGTATTTT
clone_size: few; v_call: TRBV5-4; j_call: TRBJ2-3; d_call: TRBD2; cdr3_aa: CASSLGPGTRDTDTQYF; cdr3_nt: TGTGCCAGCAGCTTGGGGCCGGGGACTAGGGACACAGATACGCAGTATTTT
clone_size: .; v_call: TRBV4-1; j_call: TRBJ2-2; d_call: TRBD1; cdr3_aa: CASSQRDRVDTGELFF; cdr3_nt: TGCGCCAGCAGCCAGAGGGACAGGGTCGACACCGGGGAGCTGTTTTTT